This T cell receptor beta chain was retrieved from a study of cytomegalovirus exposure and HLA in healthy donors. As regards this clone: What it binds is not known.

Study-wide points: According to the study, about 180 TCR beta chains were cytomegalovirus-associated. Most TCR sequences showed up rarely, but some public TCRs showed up in many donors.

This CDR3 spans 17 amino acids. Germline values: CDR1 MDHEN, CDR2 SYDVKM. V was clipped by 2 bases and J by 5 bases; unmatched bases: 12. Sequencing used immunoSEQ multiplex PCR; TCRdb keeps in-frame clones, though not all of them. The sample holds tens of thousands of clones; approximately 94% are singletons and the top ten take around 4.5%. The chain recombines TRBV28 with TRBJ1-5, with 7 positions matching TRBD1. Sequenced material: PBMCs. The sequence was obtained from a man aged 18 to 35 in good health and CMV-seropositive. CDR3 protein: CASSLSLTGFIDQPQHF. The CDR3 DNA reads TGTGCCAGCAGTTTAAGTCTGACAGGGTTTATTGATCAGCCCCAGCATTTT.